Below, 21 T cell receptor beta chains from the same sample are listed, as sequenced in a study of beta chain features in type 1 diabetes. Sequencing targeted expressed TCRB transcripts, as all isolated RNA had been reverse transcribed. The protocol was immunoSEQ multiplex PCR, while the TCRdb copy is restricted to in-frame clones and leaves out a portion. The repertoire has approximately 150,000 clones, more than 9% of them found once; the top ten carry approximately 1.3%. The sequenced sample was naive CD4+ T cells from blood. The receptors derive from a man between 18 and 29 years old in good health.

This clone showed up just a few times. This chain joins TRBV5-1 and TRBJ2-3; 7 bases are shared with TRBD1. Trimming cost V 3 bases and J 6 bases; bases outside gene matches: 7. Germline assignment: CDR1 SGHRS and CDR2 YFSETQ. CDR3 size: 14 residues. CDR3 loop: CASSSGQAPDTQYF. The CDR3 DNA is TGCGCCAGCAGCTCTGGACAGGCGCCGGATACGCAGTATTTT.

The J gene is TRBJ2-5, the V gene TRBV6-4, with 12 bases aligning to TRBD2. Germline trimming cut 8 bases from V and 5 bases from J; bases unmatched to any gene: 9. Looked up from germline, CDR1 is MRHNA and CDR2 is SNTAGT. The CDR3 contains 15 residues. As DNA, the CDR3 is TGTGCCAGCGCCAGAGCGGGGACTAGCGGGGAGACCCAGTACTTC. Protein sequence: CASARAGTSGETQYF.

V is TRBV5-1 and J is TRBJ2-3; 8 bases match TRBD2. Per the germline V gene, CDR1 is SGHRS and CDR2 is YFSETQ. V shed 7 bases, J shed 2 bases, and the junction held 9 bases outside the gene matches. The CDR3 sequence is 15 residues long. The CDR3 region is CASSAGRGDTDTQYF. CDR3 nucleotide sequence: TGCGCCAGCTCCGCCGGGCGGGGGGACACAGATACGCAGTATTTT.

V usage is TRBV5-6 and J usage is TRBJ1-2, with 8 bases identical to TRBD1. CDR3 length: 14 amino acids. Germline loops: CDR1 SGHDT, CDR2 YYEEEE. With 0 bases clipped from V and 6 bases from J, the junction kept 4 bases outside the gene matches. The CDR3 protein is CASSLGQGADGYTF. The CDR3 DNA follows: TGTGCCAGCAGCTTGGGCCAGGGGGCAGATGGCTACACCTTC.

The chain uses TRBV6-5 and TRBJ2-7; a possible D gene is TRBD1 (5 bases). In germline, CDR1 is MNHEY, CDR2 SVGAGI. The CDR3 runs 14 residues. V dropped 2 bases and J dropped 0 bases, with 8 bases sitting between them. This chain's CDR3 is CASSYAGPSYEQYF. In DNA form, the CDR3 reads TGTGCCAGCAGTTACGCAGGGCCCTCCTACGAGCAGTACTTC.

The V gene is TRBV6-5, the J gene TRBJ1-6, with D possibly being TRBD1 (6 bases). Trimming removed 4 bases from V and 7 bases from J, with 14 bases in between. Germline lookup yields CDR1 MNHEY and CDR2 SVGAGI. The CDR3 totals 15 residues. The CDR3 bases are TGTGCCAGCAGTTCCTCTACAGGGCTGAATTCACCCCTCCACTTT. Translation gives CASSSSTGLNSPLHF.

This clone was found a few times. The V and J genes are TRBV9 and TRBJ2-2, with 9 bases matching TRBD1. The CDR3 totals 15 residues. The junction had 6 bases not matched to a gene; V was cut back by 4 bases and J by 5 bases. From germline, CDR1 is SGDLS and CDR2 YYNGEE. CDR3 nucleotide sequence: TGTGCCAGCAGCCGGGGACAGGGTTATACCGGGGAGCTGTTTTTT. Translating gives CASSRGQGYTGELFF.

The CDR3 DNA reads as TGCGCCAGCAGCCAAGTTCTCTCCGGGAACTATGGCTACACCTTC. This codes for CASSQVLSGNYGYTF. The gene calls are TRBV4-3 and TRBJ1-2, with D unresolved. The V gene lost 1 base and the J gene lost 2 bases, with 11 bases spanning the gap. The germline gives CDR1 LGHNA, CDR2 YSLEER. The CDR3 runs 15 residues.

The CDR3 sequence: CASSQNRPHEKLFF. CDR3 in DNA: TGTGCCAGCAGTCAGAATCGTCCCCATGAAAAACTGTTTTTT. The gene calls are TRBV6-6 and TRBJ1-4; no reliable D call. Per germline, CDR1 MNHNY and CDR2 SVGAGI (reference sequence). V was pared by 5 bases and J by 6 bases, with 13 bases between. The CDR3 is 14 amino acids.

This clone has a handful of counts. The V and J genes are TRBV29-1 and TRBJ2-3; the D gene is possibly TRBD2 (6 bases). The CDR3 consists of 14 residues. Germline V gives CDR1 SQVTM, CDR2 ANQGSEA. V lost 1 base to trimming and J lost 6 bases, with 14 bases between them. The CDR3, as DNA: TGCAGCGTTGAAGGGCGGGGACCGCGCGATACGCAGTATTTT. Its translation is CSVEGRGPRDTQYF.

The chain combines TRBV5-1 with TRBJ2-6; the D is unclear. The CDR3 is 17 residues long. Germline V gives CDR1 SGHRS, CDR2 YFSETQ. V lost 4 bases and J lost 2, with 16 bases in between. This CDR3 is CASSPTTISPGANVLTF. The CDR3 DNA is TGCGCCAGCAGCCCGACAACCATCTCTCCTGGGGCCAACGTCCTGACTTTC.

This clone turned up a few times. This chain joins TRBV6-5 and TRBJ1-6; possible D gene TRBD1, 6 bases. CDR1 and CDR2 from the germline V gene are MNHEY and SVGAGI. Trimming shortened V by 7 bases and J by 7 bases, and 11 bases separated the two germline ends. There are 13 residues in the CDR3. The CDR3 reads CASMDSINSPLHF. The CDR3 DNA reads TGTGCCAGCATGGACAGTATAAATTCACCCCTCCACTTT.

This rearrangement joins TRBV15 to TRBJ2-3; no reliable D call. The V gene's germline CDR1 is LNHNV and CDR2 YYDKDF (reference sequence). CDR3 size: 15 residues. The V end lost 0 bases, the J end lost 4 bases, and 11 bases lay between the germline ends. The DNA for the CDR3 is TGTGCCACCAGCAGAGATAAGAAGCATGCAGATACGCAGTATTTT. Translating gives CATSRDKKHADTQYF.

This clone has ten or more counts. The chain couples TRBV25-1 to TRBJ1-5; possibly TRBD1 for D (5 bases). CDR1 and CDR2 (germline): MGHDK, SYGVNS. V lost 5 bases to trimming and J lost 9 bases, with 11 bases between them. There are 12 residues in the CDR3. CDR3 bases: TGTGCCAGCAGTAGGGGCTTAGGGCCCCAGCATTTT. Protein sequence: CASSRGLGPQHF. Looking up the rest from reference TRBV25-1 and TRBJ1-5 gives the full variable domain: EADIYQTPRYLVIGTGKKITLECSQTMGHDKMYWYQQDPGMELHLIHYSYGVNSTEKGDLSSESTVSRIRTEHFPLTLESARPSHTSQYLCASSRGLGPQHFGDGTRLSIL.

This clone was seen only a few times. The V and J genes are TRBV27 and TRBJ2-7, with TRBD1 identical over 7 bases. Trimming took 2 bases from V and 2 from J; bases not matched to a gene: 3. This CDR3 has 14 residues. The germline CDR1 and CDR2 sequences are MNHEY and SMNVEV (reference sequence). CDR3: CASSLRQGAYEQYF. CDR3 nucleotides: TGTGCCAGCAGTTTACGCCAGGGGGCCTACGAGCAGTACTTC.

The chain is built from TRBV15 and TRBJ2-1; D is uncertain. Germline CDR1 and CDR2: LNHNV and YYDKDF (reference sequence). Trimming pared 7 bases from V and 0 bases from J, leaving 13 bases between. CDR3 length: 15 residues. This CDR3 reads CATTLGRSSYNEQFF. The CDR3 DNA reads TGTGCCACCACCCTAGGTCGAAGCTCCTACAATGAGCAGTTCTTC.

The genes are TRBV5-1 and TRBJ2-2; D gene unclear. Deletions cut 0 bases from V and 4 bases from J, with 7 bases between. The germline V gene encodes CDR1 SGHRS and CDR2 YFSETQ. The CDR3 sequence is 14 residues long. The CDR3 DNA is TGCGCCAGCAGCTTGGGAGAGCTCACCGGGGAGCTGTTTTTT. This sequence encodes CASSLGELTGELFF.

This CDR3 is CASSQDGGGRKGQPQHF. In DNA form, the CDR3 reads TGTGCCAGCAGCCAAGACGGGGGGGGTAGGAAGGGTCAGCCCCAGCATTTT. The genes are TRBV4-2 and TRBJ1-5; a possible D gene is TRBD1 (5 bases). With 0 bases removed from V and 6 bases from J, the gap between germline ends came to 18 bases. CDR3 length equals 17 residues. CDR1 and CDR2 from the germline V gene are LGHNA and YNFKEQ.

This clone was recorded a few times. The genes are TRBV7-6 and TRBJ2-2; tentative D call: TRBD1 (6 bases). Germline loops: CDR1 SGHVS, CDR2 FNYEAQ. This CDR3 contains 16 residues. V was shortened by 7 bases and J by 0 bases, with 15 bases between the two germline ends. CDR3 protein: CASKRGQTANTGELFF. The CDR3 nucleotides read TGTGCCAGCAAAAGAGGACAGACCGCGAACACCGGGGAGCTGTTTTTT.

This chain joins TRBV6-4 and TRBJ1-5; D is perhaps TRBD1 (6 bases). This CDR3 has 13 residues. Germline loops: CDR1 MRHNA, CDR2 SNTAGT. The V end lost 6 bases, the J end lost 6 bases, and 12 bases lay between the germline ends. Written as DNA, the CDR3 is TGTGCCAGCAGCCGACAGGCAGGTCAGCCCCAGCATTTT. It specifies CASSRQAGQPQHF.

CDR3 amino acids: CASSPRGYEQYF. CDR3 nucleotide sequence: TGTGCCAGCAGCCCCCGCGGCTACGAGCAGTACTTC. This chain connects TRBV28 to TRBJ2-7; D gene unclear. Germline V gives CDR1 MDHEN, CDR2 SYDVKM. Trimming shortened V by 6 bases and J by 3 bases, and 9 bases separated the two germline ends. The CDR3 covers 12 residues. Drawing the rest from reference TRBV28 and TRBJ2-7, the complete variable domain is DVKVTQSSRYLVKRTGEKVFLECVQDMDHENMFWYRQDPGLGLRLIYFSYDVKMKEKGDIPEGYSVSREKKERFSLILESASTNQTSMYLCASSPRGYEQYFGPGTRLTVT.